This record concerns one TCR beta chain sequence. This clone has only a few counts. Its specific antigen is unknown. Per-nucleotide qualities are absent, and no much larger clonotype sits a single base away. The data derive from a study of shared clonotypes between healthy human individuals (dated by TCRdb to between 2020 and 2021). With regard to the full study: The cohort comprised two women and a few men aged 18 to 49 years. Per donor, three plates each were used for CD4 naive and CD4 memory, two for CD8 naive, and one for CD8 memory. The study deeply sequenced blood TCR repertoires of five healthy adults to estimate repertoire size and the extent of clonotype sharing between individuals. Libraries were prepared and TCR repertoires were sequenced by different laboratories using diverse techniques, in order to increase sequencing depth and limit assay-specific biases. Between about 0.94 and 10 billion PBMCs per donor were obtained by leukapheresis.

The donors were healthy, HIV-negative adults who had no recently reported acute infections or vaccinations. Every donor was a Caucasian adult residing in Nashville, Tennessee, USA. CD4+ T cells were enriched through magnetic negative selection, after which naive cells were positively selected on CD45RA and the remaining negative fraction served as the memory subset. Blood was collected by leukapheresis, and PBMCs were isolated by Ficoll-Histopaque density gradient centrifugation and then cryopreserved in liquid nitrogen vapor phase. Analytical flow cytometry was used to check the purity and quantity of every magnetically sorted T cell population. From each sorted fraction, genomic DNA was isolated and quantified by UV absorbance on a Nanodrop 2000c. Relative to germline, V is 0 bases shorter and J is 6 bases shorter, with 7 bases between their ends. The CDR3 starts with the cysteine, ends with the phenylalanine, and has 13 residues. Only CDR3 DNA is held: 39 bases, read in frame from base 1. CDR1 and CDR2, per the germline V gene, are MNHNS and SASEGT.

TCR CDR3 regions were amplified from genomic DNA by multiplex PCR using the deep immunoSEQ assay. Genomic DNA extracted from each cell subset was distributed evenly over all wells of several immunoSEQ 96-well plates, and each plate served as one replicate. For sorted subsets, roughly 200 ng of genomic DNA, equivalent to around 29,000 T cell genomes, went into each replicate PCR. The purified libraries were quantified using a Qubit 3.0 fluorometer, sized with a Bioanalyzer 2100, and then quantified again using the KAPA Library Quantification kit. Every immunoSEQ 96-well plate was sequenced on a separate single-read 150-cycle Illumina NextSeq 550 flow cell. The published analysis was carried out like this. Because only junctional sequences without quality scores were contained in the immunoSEQ output, filtering matching that applied to full-length reads could not be performed. Sequences were annotated with PyIR, a Python wrapper for IgBLAST v1.9, and V/J genes and CDR3 were assigned using IMGT germline references. Any read was removed if the V/J assignment was weak (E-value above 1e-6), the CDR3 was missing, or the read contained stop codons, out-of-frame junctions, or ambiguous translated residues. V3J clonotypes were defined by identical inferred V gene, J gene, and CDR3 amino acid sequence. Percentage overlap between repertoires was calculated by dividing the number of shared unique clonotypes by the size of the smaller repertoire. Repertoire richness was assessed with RTK rarefaction, the Chao1 estimator, and Recon v2.1 estimates of unobserved clonotypes. OLGA was used to compute generation probabilities for all TCRbeta clonotypes that the gDNA method yielded from a few donors. Drawn from immuneACCESS, this table holds only the in-frame rearrangements with V and J called that TCRdb kept. Clones are partly lost; checked studies trace under half to an unresolved V gene and leave the rest unexplained. The V and J calls and the clone size are those of that table, but D and trimming were determined from the DNA. The sample includes about 960,000 clones, with 60% to 85% observed a single time. The ten most abundant clones make up over 1.3% of the sample.

Study-level results and caveats: The genetic and exposure-history diversity represented was limited by the small number of donors. Sampling was restricted to blood, and TCR repertoires in tissue are likely to differ from TCR repertoires in blood. Compared with non-shared clonotypes, the clonotypes found in all four sorted-subset donors had higher generation probabilities. Larger estimated clonotype richness was generally found for naive subsets than for memory subsets. Across several donors, approximately 5% of naive CD4, 3% to 4% of naive CD8, roughly 2.2% of memory CD4, and around 0.4% of memory CD8 clonotypes were shared. Incomplete sequencing was indicated by rarefaction of sorted-subset datasets, despite the large sequencing depth. Pairwise subsampling indicated that sequencing depth was expected to affect the degree of clonotype sharing among donors.

The chain employs TRBV6-1 and TRBJ2-3; no D segment can be confidently identified. This clonotype was obtained from a man between 18 and 29 years old in good health. The sequencing sample was made of memory CD4+ T cells sorted from blood. Read against the paper, the sample's cell subset or site label means: CD45RA-negative fraction. The CDR3 is CASSEALGDTQYF. The DNA sequence is given as TGTGCCAGCAGTGAAGCGCTGGGGGATACGCAGTATTTT.